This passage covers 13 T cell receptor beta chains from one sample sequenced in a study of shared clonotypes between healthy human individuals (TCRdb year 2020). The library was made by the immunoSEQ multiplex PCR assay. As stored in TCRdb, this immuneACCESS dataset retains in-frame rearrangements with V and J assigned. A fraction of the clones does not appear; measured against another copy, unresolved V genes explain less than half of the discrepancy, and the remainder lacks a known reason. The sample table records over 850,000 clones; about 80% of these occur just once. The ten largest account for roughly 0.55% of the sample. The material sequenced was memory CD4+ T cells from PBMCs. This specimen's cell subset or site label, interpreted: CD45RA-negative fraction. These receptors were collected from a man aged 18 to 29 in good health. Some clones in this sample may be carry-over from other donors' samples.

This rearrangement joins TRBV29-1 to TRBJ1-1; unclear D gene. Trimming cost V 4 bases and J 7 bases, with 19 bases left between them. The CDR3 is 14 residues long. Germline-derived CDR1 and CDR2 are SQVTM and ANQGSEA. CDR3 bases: TGCAGCGTTGGGAAGTCAGCGACAATGCTTGAAGCTTTCTTT. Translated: CSVGKSATMLEAFF.

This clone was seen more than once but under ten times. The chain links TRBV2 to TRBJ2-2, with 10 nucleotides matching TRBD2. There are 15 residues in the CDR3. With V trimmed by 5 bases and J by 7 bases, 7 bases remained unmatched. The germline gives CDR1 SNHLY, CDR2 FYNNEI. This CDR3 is CASSSLAGSLGELFF. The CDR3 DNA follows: TGTGCCAGCAGTTCACTAGCGGGAAGCCTCGGGGAGCTGTTTTTT.

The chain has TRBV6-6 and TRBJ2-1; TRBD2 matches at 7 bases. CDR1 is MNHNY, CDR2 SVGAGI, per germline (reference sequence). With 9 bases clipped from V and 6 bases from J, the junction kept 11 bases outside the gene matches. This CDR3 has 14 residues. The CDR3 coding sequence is TGTGCCAGTCTGTCGGGGGGAATCGGCAATGAGCAGTTCTTC. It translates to CASLSGGIGNEQFF.

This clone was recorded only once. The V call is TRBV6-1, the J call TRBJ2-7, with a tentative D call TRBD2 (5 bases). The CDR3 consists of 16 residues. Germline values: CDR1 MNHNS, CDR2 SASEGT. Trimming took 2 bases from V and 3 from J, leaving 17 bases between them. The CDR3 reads CASSESGSREGYEQYF. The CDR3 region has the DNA TGTGCCAGCAGTGAATCGGGAAGTCGCGAGGGCTACGAGCAGTACTTC.

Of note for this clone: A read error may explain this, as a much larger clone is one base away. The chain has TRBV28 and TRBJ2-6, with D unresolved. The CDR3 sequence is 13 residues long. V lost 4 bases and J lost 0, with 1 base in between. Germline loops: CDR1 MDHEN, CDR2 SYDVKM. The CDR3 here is CASSYSGANVLTF. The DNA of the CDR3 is TGTGCCAGCAGTTACTCTGGGGCCAACGTCCTGACTTTC.

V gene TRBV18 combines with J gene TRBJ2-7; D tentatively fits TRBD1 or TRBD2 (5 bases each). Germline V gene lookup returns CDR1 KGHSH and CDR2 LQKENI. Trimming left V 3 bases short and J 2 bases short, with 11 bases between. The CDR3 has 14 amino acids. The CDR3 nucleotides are TGTGCCAGCTCACCCGGGACGTTGACCTACGAGCAGTACTTC. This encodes CASSPGTLTYEQYF.

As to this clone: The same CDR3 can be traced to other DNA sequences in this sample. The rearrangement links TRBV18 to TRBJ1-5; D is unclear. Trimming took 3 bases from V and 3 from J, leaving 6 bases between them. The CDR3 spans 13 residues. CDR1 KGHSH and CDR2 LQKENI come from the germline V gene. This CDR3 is CASSPQSNQPQHF. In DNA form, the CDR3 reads TGTGCCAGCTCACCGCAGTCCAATCAGCCCCAGCATTTT.

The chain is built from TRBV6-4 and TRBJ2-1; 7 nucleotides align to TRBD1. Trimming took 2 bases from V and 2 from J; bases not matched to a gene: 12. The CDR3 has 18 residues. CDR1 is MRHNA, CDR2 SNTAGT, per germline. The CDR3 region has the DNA TGTGCCAGCAGTGACCCTTTGGACAGGCTGGAGACCTACAATGAGCAGTTCTTC. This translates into CASSDPLDRLETYNEQFF.

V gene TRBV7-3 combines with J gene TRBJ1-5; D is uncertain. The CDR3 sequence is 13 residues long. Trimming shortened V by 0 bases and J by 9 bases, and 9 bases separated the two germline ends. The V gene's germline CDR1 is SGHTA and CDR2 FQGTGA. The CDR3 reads CASSLTGKGPQHF. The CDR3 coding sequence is TGTGCCAGCAGCTTAACCGGGAAAGGGCCCCAGCATTTT.

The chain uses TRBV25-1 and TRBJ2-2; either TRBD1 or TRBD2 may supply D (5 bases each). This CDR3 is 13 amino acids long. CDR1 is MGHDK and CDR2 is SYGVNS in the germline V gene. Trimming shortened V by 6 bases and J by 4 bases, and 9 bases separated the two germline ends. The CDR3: CASRGDGTGELFF. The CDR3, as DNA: TGTGCCAGCAGGGGGGATGGCACCGGGGAGCTGTTTTTT. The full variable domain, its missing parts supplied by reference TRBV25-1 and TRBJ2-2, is EADIYQTPRYLVIGTGKKITLECSQTMGHDKMYWYQQDPGMELHLIHYSYGVNSTEKGDLSSESTVSRIRTEHFPLTLESARPSHTSQYLCASRGDGTGELFFGEGSRLTVL.

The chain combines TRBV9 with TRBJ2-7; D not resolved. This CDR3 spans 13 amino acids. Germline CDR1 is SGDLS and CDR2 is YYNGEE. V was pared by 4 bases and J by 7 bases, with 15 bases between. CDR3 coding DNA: TGTGCCAGCAGCCCTCGACCGCAGGTGGAGCAGTACTTC. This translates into CASSPRPQVEQYF.

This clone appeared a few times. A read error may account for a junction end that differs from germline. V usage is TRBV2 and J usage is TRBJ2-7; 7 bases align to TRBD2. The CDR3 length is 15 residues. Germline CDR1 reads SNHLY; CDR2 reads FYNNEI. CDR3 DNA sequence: TGTGCCACACCCGGGGCTATCGGGAGGTCCTACGAGCAGTATTTC. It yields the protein CATPGAIGRSYEQYF.

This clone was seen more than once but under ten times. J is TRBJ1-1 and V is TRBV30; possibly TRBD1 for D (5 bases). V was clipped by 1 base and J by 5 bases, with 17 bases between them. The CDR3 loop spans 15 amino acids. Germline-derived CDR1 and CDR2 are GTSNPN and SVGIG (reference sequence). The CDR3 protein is CAWSAKGRVGTEAFF. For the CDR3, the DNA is TGTGCCTGGAGTGCGAAGGGACGGGTAGGTACTGAAGCTTTCTTT.